This TCR beta chain was recorded in a study of T-cell reconstitution after alpha-beta-depleted transplantation in children. Overall study findings and caveats: Approximately two months post-transplant, alpha-beta T cells reportedly originated from several hundred expanded graft clones. Fresh T-cell production supplied most of the T-cell counts and diversity seen one year after transplant. Surviving recipient cells, namely T cells and thymic progenitors, were the source of high day-60 TCRbeta diversity in some patients.

The library targeted TCRbeta and was prepared with unique molecular identifiers. MiXCR, applied by TCRdb to the PCR reads, yields one record per CDR3 protein. Of 800,000 to 1,000,000 distinct CDR3 sequences in the sample, under 30% were seen once. On this clonotype: Its specificity is unknown.

Trimming cost V 5 bases and J 0 bases, with 14 bases left between them. Germline CDR1 MDHEN, CDR2 SYDVKM. The CDR3 extends over 17 amino acids. This chain links TRBV28 with TRBJ2-6, with a possible D match to TRBD1 (5 bases). This TCR came from a boy younger than two who had a stem cell transplant for SCID, so the T cells may come from the graft donor. This material consisted of PBMCs, mostly from graft donor cells, taken 360 days after TCRalphabeta/CD19-depleted stem cell transplant. CDR3 DNA sequence: TGTGCCAGCAGTGGGGCGGTCACCTACTCTGGGGCCAACGTCCTGACTTTC. Its protein is CASSGAVTYSGANVLTF.